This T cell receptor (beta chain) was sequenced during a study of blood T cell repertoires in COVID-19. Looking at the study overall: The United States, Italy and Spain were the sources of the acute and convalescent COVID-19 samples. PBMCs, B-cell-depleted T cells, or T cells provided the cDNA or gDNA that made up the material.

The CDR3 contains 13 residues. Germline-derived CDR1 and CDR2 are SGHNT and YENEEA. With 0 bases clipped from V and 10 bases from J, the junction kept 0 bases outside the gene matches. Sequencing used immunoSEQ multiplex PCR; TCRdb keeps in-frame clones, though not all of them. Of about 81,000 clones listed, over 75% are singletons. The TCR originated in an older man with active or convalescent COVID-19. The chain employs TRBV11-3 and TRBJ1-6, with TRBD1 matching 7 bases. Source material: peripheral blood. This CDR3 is CASSLEQGSPLHF. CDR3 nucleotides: TGTGCCAGCAGCTTAGAACAGGGGTCACCCCTCCACTTT.